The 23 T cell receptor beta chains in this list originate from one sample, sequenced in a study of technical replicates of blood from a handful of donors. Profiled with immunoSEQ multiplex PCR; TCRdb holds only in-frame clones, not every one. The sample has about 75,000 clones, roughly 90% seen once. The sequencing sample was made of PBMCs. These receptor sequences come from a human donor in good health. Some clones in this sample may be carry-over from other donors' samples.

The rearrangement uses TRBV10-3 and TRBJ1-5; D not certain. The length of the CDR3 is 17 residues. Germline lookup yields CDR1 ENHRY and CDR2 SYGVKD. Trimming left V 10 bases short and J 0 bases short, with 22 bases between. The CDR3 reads CATRGGSTTNSNQPQHF. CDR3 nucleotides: TGTGCCACCCGAGGAGGGTCAACTACAAATAGCAATCAGCCCCAGCATTTT.

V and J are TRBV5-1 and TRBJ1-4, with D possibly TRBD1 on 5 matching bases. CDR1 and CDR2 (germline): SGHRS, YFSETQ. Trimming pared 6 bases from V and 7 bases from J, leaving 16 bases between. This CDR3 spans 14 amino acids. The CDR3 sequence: CASTAGSLGEKLFF. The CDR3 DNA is TGCGCCAGCACCGCAGGGTCGTTGGGTGAAAAACTGTTTTTT.

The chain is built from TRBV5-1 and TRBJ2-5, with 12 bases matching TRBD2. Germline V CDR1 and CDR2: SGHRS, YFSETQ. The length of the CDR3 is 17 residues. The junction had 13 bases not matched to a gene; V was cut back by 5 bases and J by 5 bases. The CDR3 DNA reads TGCGCCAGCAGGGATCTAGCGGGGGGGCTGACTATGGAGACCCAGTACTTC. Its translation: CASRDLAGGLTMETQYF.

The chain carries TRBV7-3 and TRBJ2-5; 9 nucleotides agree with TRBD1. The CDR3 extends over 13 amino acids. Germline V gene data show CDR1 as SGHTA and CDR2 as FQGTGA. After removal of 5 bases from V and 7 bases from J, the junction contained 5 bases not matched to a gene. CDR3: CASSPTGGGTQYF. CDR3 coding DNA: TGTGCCAGCAGCCCGACAGGGGGAGGGACCCAGTACTTC.

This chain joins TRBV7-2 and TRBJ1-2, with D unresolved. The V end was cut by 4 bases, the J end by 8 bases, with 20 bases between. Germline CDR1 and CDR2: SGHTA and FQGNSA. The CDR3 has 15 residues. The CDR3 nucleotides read TGTGCCAGCAGCTCCCGGGAGAACAGAAAACAGGGCTACACCTTC. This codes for CASSSRENRKQGYTF.

In nucleotides, the CDR3 is TGTGCCAGCAGCGAACAGAGCTCTGGGGCCAACGTCCTGACTTTC. It encodes CASSEQSSGANVLTF. The V and J genes are TRBV6-6 and TRBJ2-6; D not resolved. This CDR3 is 15 amino acids long. The V gene lost 6 bases and the J gene lost 0 bases, with 9 bases spanning the gap. The germline V gene has CDR1 MNHNY and CDR2 SVGAGI (reference sequence).

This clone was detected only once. CDR3 coding DNA: TGTGCCACTAGACTAGCGGGGGACCTCACCGGGGAGCTGTTTTTT. Protein product: CATRLAGDLTGELFF. J is TRBJ2-2 and V is TRBV7-2; 12 bases are shared with TRBD2. Trimming cost V 10 bases and J 4 bases; bases outside gene matches: 7. The CDR3 is made up of 15 amino acids. Germline loops: CDR1 SGHTA, CDR2 FQGNSA.

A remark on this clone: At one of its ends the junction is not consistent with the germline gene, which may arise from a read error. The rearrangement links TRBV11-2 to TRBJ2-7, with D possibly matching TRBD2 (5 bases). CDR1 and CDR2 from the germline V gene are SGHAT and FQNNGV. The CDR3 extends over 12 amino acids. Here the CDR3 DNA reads TGTGCCAGCAGCCCGACCGAGGGCAAGCGCCACTTC. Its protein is CASSPTEGKRHF.

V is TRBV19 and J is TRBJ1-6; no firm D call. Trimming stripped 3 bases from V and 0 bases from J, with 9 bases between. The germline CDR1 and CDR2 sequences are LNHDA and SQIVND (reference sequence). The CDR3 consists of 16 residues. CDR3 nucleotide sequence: TGTGCCAGTAGTATGATAGCTAACTCCTATAATTCACCCCTCCACTTT. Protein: CASSMIANSYNSPLHF.

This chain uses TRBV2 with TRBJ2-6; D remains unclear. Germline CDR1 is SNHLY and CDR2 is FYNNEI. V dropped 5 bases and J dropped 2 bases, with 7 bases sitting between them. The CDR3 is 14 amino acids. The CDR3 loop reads CASSHTTGANVLTF. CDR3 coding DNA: TGTGCCAGCAGTCACACTACTGGGGCCAACGTCCTGACTTTC.

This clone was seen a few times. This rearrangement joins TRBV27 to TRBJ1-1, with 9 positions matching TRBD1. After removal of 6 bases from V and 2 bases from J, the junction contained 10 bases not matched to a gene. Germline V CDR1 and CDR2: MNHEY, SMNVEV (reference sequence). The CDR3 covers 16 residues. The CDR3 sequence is CASRPRGQGYNTEAFF. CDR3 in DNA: TGTGCCAGCAGACCTCGGGGACAGGGCTATAACACTGAAGCTTTCTTT.

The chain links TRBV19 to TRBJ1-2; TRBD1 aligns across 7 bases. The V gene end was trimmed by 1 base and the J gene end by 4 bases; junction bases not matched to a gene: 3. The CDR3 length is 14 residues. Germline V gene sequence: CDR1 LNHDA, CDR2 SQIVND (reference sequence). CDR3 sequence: CASSIGGQSYGYTF. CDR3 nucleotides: TGTGCCAGTAGTATAGGGGGACAGAGCTATGGCTACACCTTC.

CDR3 region: CASSLVGPAGANSYEQYF. CDR3 DNA sequence: TGCGCCAGCAGCTTGGTGGGTCCTGCGGGGGCCAACTCCTACGAGCAGTACTTC. J is TRBJ2-7 and V is TRBV5-1; D perhaps matches TRBD2 (7 bases). V was shortened by 0 bases and J by 0 bases, with 19 bases between the two germline ends. From germline, CDR1 is SGHRS and CDR2 YFSETQ. The CDR3 has 18 amino acids.

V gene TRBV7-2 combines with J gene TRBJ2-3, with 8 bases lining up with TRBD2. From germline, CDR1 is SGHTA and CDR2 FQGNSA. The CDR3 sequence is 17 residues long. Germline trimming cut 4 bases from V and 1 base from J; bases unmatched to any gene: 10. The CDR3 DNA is TGTGCCAGCAGCTATAGTGGTGGTAGCGGGGGCACAGATACGCAGTATTTT. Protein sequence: CASSYSGGSGGTDTQYF.

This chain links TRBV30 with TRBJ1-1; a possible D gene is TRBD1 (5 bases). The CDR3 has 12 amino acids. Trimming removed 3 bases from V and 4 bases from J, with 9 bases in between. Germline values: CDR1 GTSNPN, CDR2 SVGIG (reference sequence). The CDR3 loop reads CAWRPDSTEAFF. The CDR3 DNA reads TGTGCCTGGAGACCCGACAGCACTGAAGCTTTCTTT.

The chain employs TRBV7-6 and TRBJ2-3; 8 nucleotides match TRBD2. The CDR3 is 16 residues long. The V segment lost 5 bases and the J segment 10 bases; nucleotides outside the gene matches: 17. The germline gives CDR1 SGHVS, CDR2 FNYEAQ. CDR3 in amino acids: CASSREGGGPARAQYF. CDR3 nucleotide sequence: TGTGCCAGCAGCCGGGAGGGCGGGGGGCCGGCAAGGGCGCAGTATTTT.

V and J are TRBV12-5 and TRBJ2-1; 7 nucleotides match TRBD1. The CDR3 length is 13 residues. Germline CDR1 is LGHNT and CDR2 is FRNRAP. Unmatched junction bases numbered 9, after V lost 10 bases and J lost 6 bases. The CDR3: CATNADRFNEQFF. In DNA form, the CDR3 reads TGTGCTACCAATGCGGACAGGTTCAATGAGCAGTTCTTC.

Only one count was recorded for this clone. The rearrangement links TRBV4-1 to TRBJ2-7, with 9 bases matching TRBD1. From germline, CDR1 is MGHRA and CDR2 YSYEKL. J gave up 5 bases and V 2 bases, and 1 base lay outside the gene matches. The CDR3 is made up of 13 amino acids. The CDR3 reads CASSQRTGDEQYF. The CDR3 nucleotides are TGCGCCAGCAGCCAACGGACAGGGGACGAGCAGTACTTC.

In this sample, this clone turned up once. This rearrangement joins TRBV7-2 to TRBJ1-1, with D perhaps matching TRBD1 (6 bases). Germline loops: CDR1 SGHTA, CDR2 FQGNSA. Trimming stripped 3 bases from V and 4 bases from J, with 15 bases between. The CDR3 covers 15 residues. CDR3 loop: CASSFVGGAGTEAFF. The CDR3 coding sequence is TGTGCCAGCAGCTTCGTGGGGGGGGCGGGCACTGAAGCTTTCTTT.

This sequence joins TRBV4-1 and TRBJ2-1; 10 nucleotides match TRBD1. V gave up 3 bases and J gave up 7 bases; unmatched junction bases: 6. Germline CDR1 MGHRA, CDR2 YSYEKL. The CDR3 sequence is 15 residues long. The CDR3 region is CASSHPGQGINEQFF. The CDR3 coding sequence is TGCGCCAGCAGCCATCCGGGACAGGGGATAAATGAGCAGTTCTTC.

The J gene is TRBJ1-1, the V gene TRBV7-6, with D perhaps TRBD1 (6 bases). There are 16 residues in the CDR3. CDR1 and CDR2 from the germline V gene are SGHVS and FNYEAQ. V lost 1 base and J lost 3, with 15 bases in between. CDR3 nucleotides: TGTGCCAGCAGCTTAGTGGGGGGGCGGCAGGACACTGAAGCTTTCTTT. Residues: CASSLVGGRQDTEAFF.

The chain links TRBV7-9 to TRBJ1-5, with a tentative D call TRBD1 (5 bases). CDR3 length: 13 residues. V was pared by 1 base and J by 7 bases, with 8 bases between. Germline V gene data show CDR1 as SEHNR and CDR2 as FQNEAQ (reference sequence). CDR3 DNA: TGTGCCAGCAGCTTAGAGGGGAGGCAGCCCCAGCATTTT. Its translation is CASSLEGRQPQHF.

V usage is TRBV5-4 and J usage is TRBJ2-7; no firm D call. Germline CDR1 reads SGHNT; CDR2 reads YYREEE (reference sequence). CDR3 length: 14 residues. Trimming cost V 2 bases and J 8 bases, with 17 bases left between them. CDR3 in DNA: TGTGCCAGCAGCTTAGACTCCCAAATCCCCCAGCAGTACTTC. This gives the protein CASSLDSQIPQQYF.